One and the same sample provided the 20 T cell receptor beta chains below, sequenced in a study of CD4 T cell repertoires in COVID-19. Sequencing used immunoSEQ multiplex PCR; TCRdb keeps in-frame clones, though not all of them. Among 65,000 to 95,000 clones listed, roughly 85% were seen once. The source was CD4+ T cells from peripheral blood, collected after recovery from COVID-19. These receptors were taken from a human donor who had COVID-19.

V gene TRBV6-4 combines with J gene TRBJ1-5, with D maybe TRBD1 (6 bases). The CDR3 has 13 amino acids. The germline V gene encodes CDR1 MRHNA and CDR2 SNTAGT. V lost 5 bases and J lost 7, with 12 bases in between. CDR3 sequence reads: CASSPDRRQPQHF. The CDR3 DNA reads TGTGCCAGCAGTCCCGACAGGCGCCAGCCCCAGCATTTT.

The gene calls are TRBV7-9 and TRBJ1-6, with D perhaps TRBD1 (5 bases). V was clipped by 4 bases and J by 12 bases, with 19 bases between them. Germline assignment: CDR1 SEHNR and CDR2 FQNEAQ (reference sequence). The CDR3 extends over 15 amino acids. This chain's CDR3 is CASSSRAPGVQPLHF. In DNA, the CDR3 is TGTGCCAGCAGCTCAAGGGCCCCGGGGGTTCAACCCCTCCACTTT.

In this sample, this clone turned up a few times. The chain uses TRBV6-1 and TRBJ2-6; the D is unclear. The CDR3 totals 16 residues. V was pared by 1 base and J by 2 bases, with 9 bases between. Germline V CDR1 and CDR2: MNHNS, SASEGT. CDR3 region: CASSEVWGTGANVLTF. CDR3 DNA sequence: TGTGCCAGCAGTGAAGTTTGGGGTACTGGGGCCAACGTCCTGACTTTC.

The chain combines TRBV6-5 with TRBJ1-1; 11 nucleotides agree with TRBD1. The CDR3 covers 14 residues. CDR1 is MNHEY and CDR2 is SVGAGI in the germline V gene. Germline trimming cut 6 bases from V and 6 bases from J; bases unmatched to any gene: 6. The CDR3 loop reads CASSAGQGASEAFF. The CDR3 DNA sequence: TGTGCCAGCAGCGCCGGACAGGGGGCATCTGAAGCTTTCTTT.

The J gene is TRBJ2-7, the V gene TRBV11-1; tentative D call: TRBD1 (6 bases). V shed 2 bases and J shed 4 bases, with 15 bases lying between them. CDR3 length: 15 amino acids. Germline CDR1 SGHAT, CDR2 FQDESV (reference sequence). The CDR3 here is CASSLLQGNVYEQYF. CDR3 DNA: TGTGCCAGCAGCTTACTACAGGGAAATGTTTACGAGCAGTACTTC.

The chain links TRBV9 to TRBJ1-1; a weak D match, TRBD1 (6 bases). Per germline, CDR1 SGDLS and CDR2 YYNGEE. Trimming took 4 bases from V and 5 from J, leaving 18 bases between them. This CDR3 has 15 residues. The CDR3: CASSPGPRTVTEAFF. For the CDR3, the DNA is TGTGCCAGCAGCCCTGGCCCGAGGACAGTTACTGAAGCTTTCTTT.

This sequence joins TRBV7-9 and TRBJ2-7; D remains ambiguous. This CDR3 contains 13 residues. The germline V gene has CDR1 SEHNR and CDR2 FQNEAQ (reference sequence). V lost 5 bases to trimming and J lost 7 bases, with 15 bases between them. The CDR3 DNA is TGTGCCAGCAGCCCCCCCGGGCCTAGGGAGCAGTACTTC. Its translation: CASSPPGPREQYF.

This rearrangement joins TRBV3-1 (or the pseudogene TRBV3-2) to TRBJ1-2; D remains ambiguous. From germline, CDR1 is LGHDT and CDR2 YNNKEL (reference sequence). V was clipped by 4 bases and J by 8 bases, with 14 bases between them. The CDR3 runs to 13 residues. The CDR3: CASSPLLGEGYTF. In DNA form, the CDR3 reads TGTGCCAGCAGCCCATTACTCGGAGAGGGCTACACCTTC.

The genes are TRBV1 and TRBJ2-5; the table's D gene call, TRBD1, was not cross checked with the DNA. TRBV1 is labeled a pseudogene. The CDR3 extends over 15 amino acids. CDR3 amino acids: CTSSQALGQQETQYF. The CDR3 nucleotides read TGCACCAGCAGCCAGGCTTTGGGACAGCAAGAGACCCAGTACTTC.

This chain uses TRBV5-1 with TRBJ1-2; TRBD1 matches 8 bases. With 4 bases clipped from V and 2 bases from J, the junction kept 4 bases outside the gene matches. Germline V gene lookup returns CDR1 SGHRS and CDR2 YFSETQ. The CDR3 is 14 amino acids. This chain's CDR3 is CASSPRDRNYGYTF. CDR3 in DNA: TGCGCCAGCAGCCCACGGGACAGGAACTATGGCTACACCTTC.

CDR3 region: CASRVGSGRAGELFF. The CDR3 bases are TGCGCCAGCAGGGTCGGTAGCGGGAGGGCCGGGGAGCTGTTTTTT. The V and J genes are TRBV10-2 and TRBJ2-2, with 11 bases that match TRBD2. The germline V gene has CDR1 WSHSY and CDR2 SAAADI. CDR3 length equals 15 residues. Losses at the gene ends were 6 bases for V and 6 bases for J; bases not matched to a gene: 6.

CDR3 region: CASSYLGNSYEQYF. As DNA, the CDR3 is TGTGCCAGCAGTTACTTGGGAAACTCCTACGAGCAGTACTTC. The chain joins TRBV6-5 to TRBJ2-7; D is unclear. Trimming removed 1 base at V and 0 bases at J, with 7 bases between. From germline, CDR1 is MNHEY and CDR2 SVGAGI. This CDR3 region has 14 residues.

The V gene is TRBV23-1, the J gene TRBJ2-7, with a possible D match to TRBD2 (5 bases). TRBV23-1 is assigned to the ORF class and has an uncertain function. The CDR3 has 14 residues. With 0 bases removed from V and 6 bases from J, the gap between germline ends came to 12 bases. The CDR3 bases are TGCGCCAGCAGTCAATCCCGGACGGGGTGCGAGCAGTACTTC. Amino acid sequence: CASSQSRTGCEQYF.

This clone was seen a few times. The CDR3 DNA is TGTGCCAGCAGTTACTCGTCGGGTGGCACTGAAGCTTTCTTT. Translated: CASSYSSGGTEAFF. The chain recombines TRBV6-5 with TRBJ1-1; D is unresolved. V was cut by 0 bases and J by 4 bases, with 9 bases left in between. Germline V gene sequence: CDR1 MNHEY, CDR2 SVGAGI. The CDR3 totals 14 residues.

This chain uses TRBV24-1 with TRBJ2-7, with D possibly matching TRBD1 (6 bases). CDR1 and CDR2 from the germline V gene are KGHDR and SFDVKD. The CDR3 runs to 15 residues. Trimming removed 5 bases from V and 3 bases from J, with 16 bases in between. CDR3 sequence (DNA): TGTGCCACCAGTGCCACGGGACAAGGGCTCTACGAGCAGTACTTC. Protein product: CATSATGQGLYEQYF.

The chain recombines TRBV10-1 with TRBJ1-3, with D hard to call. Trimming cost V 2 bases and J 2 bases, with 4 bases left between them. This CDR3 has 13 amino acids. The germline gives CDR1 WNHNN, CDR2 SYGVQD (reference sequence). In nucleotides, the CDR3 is TGCGCCAGCAGTGAGAGCCCTGGAAACACCATATATTTT. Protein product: CASSESPGNTIYF.

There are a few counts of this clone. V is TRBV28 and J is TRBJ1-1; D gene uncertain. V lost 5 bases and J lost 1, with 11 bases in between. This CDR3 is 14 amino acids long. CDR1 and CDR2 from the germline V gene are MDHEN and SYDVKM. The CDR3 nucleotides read TGTGCCAGCAGTCCCGGACGGGAGAACACTGAAGCTTTCTTT. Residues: CASSPGRENTEAFF.

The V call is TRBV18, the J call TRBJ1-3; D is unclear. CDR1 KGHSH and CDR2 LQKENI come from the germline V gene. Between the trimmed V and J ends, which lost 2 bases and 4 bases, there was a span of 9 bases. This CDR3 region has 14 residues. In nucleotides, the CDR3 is TGTGCCAGCTCACCAAGGGAGAACGGAAACACCATATATTTT. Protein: CASSPRENGNTIYF.

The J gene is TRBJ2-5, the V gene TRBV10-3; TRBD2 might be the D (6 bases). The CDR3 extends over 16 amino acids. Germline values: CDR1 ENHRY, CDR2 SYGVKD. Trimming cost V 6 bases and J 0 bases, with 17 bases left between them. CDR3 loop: CAISRGGAMNQETQYF. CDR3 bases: TGTGCCATCAGCCGGGGAGGAGCGATGAACCAAGAGACCCAGTACTTC.

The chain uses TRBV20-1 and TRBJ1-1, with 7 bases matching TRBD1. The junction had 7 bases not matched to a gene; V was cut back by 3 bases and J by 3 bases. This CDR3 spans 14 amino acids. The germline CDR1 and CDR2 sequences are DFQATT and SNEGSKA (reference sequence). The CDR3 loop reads CSASPRTGDTEAFF. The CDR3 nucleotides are TGCAGTGCTAGTCCCCGGACAGGAGACACTGAAGCTTTCTTT.